Below, 11 T cell receptor beta chains from the same sample are listed, as sequenced in a study of radiation and T cells in renal cell carcinoma (dated by TCRdb to about 2020). This specimen's time point label, per the study, means: baseline pretreatment blood. In the paper's terms, the treatment or condition label means: 15 Gy SBRT to primary tumor, nephrectomy 4 weeks later. Receptor libraries were prepared by the immunoSEQ multiplex PCR assay. TCRdb stores this immuneACCESS table with in-frame sequences only. Part of the clones is absent; in the studies checked, under half of the shortfall reflects unresolved V genes, and no reason is known for the rest. This sample gives 95,000 or so clones in total; around nine tenths of them show up just once. Over 6% of the sample rests with the top ten. Sequenced here: blood, sampled from a patient whose treatment included radiotherapy and nephrectomy. The receptor set was obtained from a man aged 50 to 60 with renal cell carcinoma.

The CDR3 DNA reads as TGCGCCAGCAGCCAAGCAGGCCAACGACGGGGCTACACCTTC. It encodes CASSQAGQRRGYTF. This chain connects TRBV4-3 to TRBJ1-2; D gene unclear. Germline V gene sequence: CDR1 LGHNA, CDR2 YSLEER. This CDR3 region has 14 residues. The V and J ends lost 1 base and 8 bases respectively, with 14 bases between them.

J is TRBJ1-6 and V is TRBV6-6, with D hard to call. The germline gives CDR1 MNHNY, CDR2 SVGAGI (reference sequence). Trimming pared 0 bases from V and 7 bases from J, leaving 10 bases between. The CDR3 contains 15 residues. CDR3 coding DNA: TGTGCCAGCAGTTACTCGGGCAGTGAAAATTCACCCCTCCACTTT. Its translation: CASSYSGSENSPLHF.

Written as DNA, the CDR3 is TGTGCCAGCAGCTTATGGGCTAGCGTTGATACGCAGTATTTT. Translating it yields CASSLWASVDTQYF. The V and J genes are TRBV7-2 and TRBJ2-3; D possibly corresponds to TRBD2 (6 bases). Trimming left V 2 bases short and J 6 bases short, with 12 bases between. Germline assignment: CDR1 SGHTA and CDR2 FQGNSA. This CDR3 is built from 14 residues.

V and J are TRBV6-1 and TRBJ2-7, with D perhaps matching TRBD1 or TRBD2 (5 bases each). V lost 1 base and J lost 12, with 19 bases in between. The CDR3 extends over 14 amino acids. The germline V gene encodes CDR1 MNHNS and CDR2 SASEGT. The CDR3 sequence: CASSEGPGPPPRYF. The DNA of the CDR3 is TGTGCCAGCAGTGAAGGCCCGGGACCCCCGCCGAGGTACTTC.

The chain links TRBV19 to TRBJ1-6; weak D call: TRBD1 (5 bases). This CDR3 comprises 18 residues. Germline V gives CDR1 LNHDA, CDR2 SQIVND (reference sequence). V gave up 2 bases and J gave up 7 bases, with 21 bases separating them. This chain's CDR3 is CASSIPRDGGGPNSPLHF. CDR3 bases: TGTGCCAGTAGTATACCTCGGGACGGTGGAGGTCCGAATTCACCCCTCCACTTT.

The chain links TRBV27 to TRBJ2-3; TRBD2 matches at 8 bases. J was trimmed by 3 bases and V by 6 bases; bases with no gene match: 14. This CDR3 contains 17 residues. Looked up from germline, CDR1 is MNHEY and CDR2 is SMNVEV (reference sequence). The CDR3 here is CASRPGGLVLLTDTQYF. In nucleotides, the CDR3 is TGTGCCAGCAGGCCGGGGGGGCTAGTTCTATTGACAGATACGCAGTATTTT.

This chain uses TRBV30 with TRBJ2-7, with 8 bases matching TRBD1. This CDR3 has 12 residues. CDR1 and CDR2 from the germline V gene are GTSNPN and SVGIG (reference sequence). J lost 6 bases, V lost 3 bases, and 4 bases had no gene match. In DNA form, the CDR3 reads TGTGCCTGGAGCTCAGGGGGCGGCGAGCAGTACTTC. This gives the protein CAWSSGGGEQYF.

The chain carries TRBV9 and TRBJ1-3; TRBD1 matches at 9 bases. CDR1 is SGDLS, CDR2 YYNGEE, per germline. The V gene end was trimmed by 4 bases and the J gene end by 7 bases; junction bases not matched to a gene: 6. CDR3 length equals 14 residues. CDR3 protein: CASSTRGTGNTIYF. CDR3 sequence (DNA): TGTGCCAGCAGCACCCGCGGGACAGGGAACACCATATATTTT. The whole variable domain, remainder taken from reference TRBV9 and TRBJ1-3, is DSGVTQTPKHLITATGQRVTLRCSPRSGDLSVYWYQQSLDQGLQFLIQYYNGEERAKGNILERFSAQQFPDLHSELNLSSLELGDSALYFCASSTRGTGNTIYFGEGSWLTVV.

V gene TRBV7-8 combines with J gene TRBJ1-1; D is unresolved. Germline lookup yields CDR1 SGHVS and CDR2 FQNEAQ. The V and J ends lost 5 bases and 6 bases respectively, with 10 bases between them. The CDR3 loop spans 12 amino acids. The CDR3 nucleotides are TGTGCCAGCAGCCTCCAACCGGCTGAAGCTTTCTTT. This encodes CASSLQPAEAFF.

V usage is TRBV9 and J usage is TRBJ1-2, with D unclear. This CDR3 is built from 17 residues. Germline CDR1 and CDR2: SGDLS and YYNGEE. V was trimmed by 0 bases and J by 4 bases, leaving 19 bases between them. This chain's CDR3 is CASSVDHTPNPLYGYTF. The CDR3 coding sequence is TGTGCCAGCAGCGTAGACCATACTCCCAACCCCCTCTATGGCTACACCTTC.

V usage is TRBV6-1 and J usage is TRBJ1-2; weak D call: TRBD1 (6 bases). This CDR3 contains 13 residues. Germline CDR1 is MNHNS and CDR2 is SASEGT. V gave up 7 bases and J gave up 2 bases, with 11 bases separating them. The CDR3 region is CASTVGGNYGYTF. The DNA of the CDR3 is TGTGCCAGCACTGTGGGGGGCAACTATGGCTACACCTTC.